The rows below give T cell receptor beta chains drawn from one sample of a study of T cell responses to AZD1222 COVID-19 vaccine. Here immunoSEQ multiplex PCR was the method, and the copy in TCRdb shows in-frame clones only, minus some. The table lists some 140,000 clones, approximately 90% of them singletons. The specimen comprised peripheral blood, sampled on day 0 of AZD1222 vaccination. Receptor source: an adult in good health. CDR3s include the opening cysteine and the closing phenylalanine or tryptophan. The order of the fields is CDR3 protein, CDR3 DNA, clone size, J gene, D gene, V gene. A D gene is named only where the DNA matches it firmly. Clone size is not always given. Where it is, it says once, few, many or a class for expanded clones.

CASSLDRTEAFF TGTGCCAGCAGTTTAGACAGGACCGAAGCTTTCTTT NA TRBJ1-1 NA TRBV28
CASSVDGGITYNEQFF TGTGCCAGCAGCGTAGACGGGGGTATAACCTACAATGAGCAGTTCTTC NA TRBJ2-1 NA TRBV9
CASSPGQGADTEAFF TGTGCCAGCAGCCCCGGACAGGGGGCCGACACTGAAGCTTTCTTT NA TRBJ1-1 TRBD1 TRBV7-9
CASSLDLKGYGYTF TGTGCCAGCAGCTTGGACTTGAAGGGGTATGGCTACACCTTC NA TRBJ1-2 NA TRBV5-4
CASSPPGTSGLSPNTGELFF TGTGCCAGCAGTCCCCCTGGGACTAGCGGGTTATCTCCCAACACCGGGGAGCTGTTTTTT NA TRBJ2-2 TRBD2 TRBV6-6
CASSYSRGEQYF TGTGCCAGCAGTTACTCTCGGGGCGAGCAGTACTTC NA TRBJ2-7 NA TRBV6-5
CASSPGLAGDFLSTDTQYF TGTGCCAGCTCACCGGGACTAGCGGGAGATTTTCTTAGCACAGATACGCAGTATTTT NA TRBJ2-3 TRBD2 TRBV18
CATSDPGTANADTQYF TGTGCCACCAGTGATCCCGGGACTGCTAACGCAGATACGCAGTATTTT NA TRBJ2-3 NA TRBV24-1
CATADNEGYTF TGTGCCACCGCGGACAATGAGGGCTACACCTTC NA TRBJ1-2 NA TRBV10-3
CASSLARDRAVGANVLTF TGTGCCAGCAGCTTGGCCAGGGACAGGGCGGTTGGGGCCAACGTCCTGACTTTC NA TRBJ2-6 TRBD1 TRBV5-6
CASSLFRDRAHEQYF TGTGCCAGCAGCTTATTCCGGGACAGGGCCCACGAGCAGTACTTC NA TRBJ2-7 TRBD1 TRBV7-9
CASSGTSGLNEQFF TGTGCCAGCAGTGGGACTAGCGGACTCAATGAGCAGTTCTTC NA TRBJ2-1 TRBD2 TRBV9
CAWSVGSVGELFF TGTGCCTGGAGTGTTGGGAGCGTCGGGGAGCTGTTTTTT NA TRBJ2-2 NA TRBV30
CASSLGEKQYF TGTGCCAGCAGCTTAGGGGAGAAGCAGTACTTC once TRBJ2-7 NA TRBV11-3
CSVGLAGPQETQYF TGCAGCGTTGGGTTAGCGGGACCGCAAGAGACCCAGTACTTC once TRBJ2-5 TRBD2 TRBV29-1
CASSLPDRGAGNTIYF TGTGCCAGTAGTCTTCCGGACAGGGGTGCTGGAAACACCATATATTTT NA TRBJ1-3 TRBD1 TRBV19
CATSDFLPTGGTGELFF TGTGCCACCAGTGATTTCCTCCCGACCGGGGGCACCGGGGAGCTGTTTTTT NA TRBJ2-2 NA TRBV24-1
CAISTGANNSPLHF TGTGCCATCAGTACCGGCGCCAATAATTCACCCCTCCACTTT NA TRBJ1-6 NA TRBV10-3
CASSFNSGANVLTF TGTGCCAGCAGCTTTAACTCTGGGGCCAACGTCCTGACTTTC NA TRBJ2-6 NA TRBV13
CASSYLAVENDEQYF TGTGCCAGCAGCTACCTCGCGGTGGAGAACGACGAGCAGTACTTC NA TRBJ2-7 NA TRBV7-9
CASSIQRALHSGNTIYF TGTGCCAGTAGTATACAACGGGCGCTCCACTCTGGAAACACCATATATTTT NA TRBJ1-3 NA TRBV19
CASSIDRGGGRGNEQFF TGTGCCAGTAGTATAGATCGTGGGGGAGGCAGAGGGAATGAGCAGTTCTTC NA TRBJ2-1 NA TRBV19
CASSPAGRARLWDEQFF TGTGCCAGCAGCCCCGCCGGGCGGGCCAGACTCTGGGATGAGCAGTTCTTC NA TRBJ2-1 NA TRBV9
CASSPGTSYYEQYF TGTGCCAGCAGCCCCGGGACGAGCTACTACGAGCAGTACTTC NA TRBJ2-7 NA TRBV3-1/TRBV3-2
CASSNQRRPRDSSNEKLFF TGTGCCAGCAGCAACCAAAGAAGGCCCCGGGACAGTTCTAATGAAAAACTGTTTTTT NA TRBJ1-4 TRBD1 TRBV7-8
CASSSGFTTEAFF TGTGCCAGCAGTTCCGGGTTTACCACTGAAGCTTTCTTT NA TRBJ1-1 NA TRBV6-5
CASSQDTENSPLHF TGTGCCAGCAGCCAAGATACAGAAAATTCACCCCTCCACTTT medium-sized TRBJ1-6 NA TRBV4-2
CASSPRASSQETQYF TGTGCCAGCAGCCCCAGGGCTAGCTCACAAGAGACCCAGTACTTC NA TRBJ2-5 NA TRBV6-2/TRBV6-3
CASSLKREKRSGELFF TGTGCCAGCAGCTTGAAGCGGGAGAAGCGTTCCGGGGAGCTGTTTTTT NA TRBJ2-2 TRBD2 TRBV5-4
CASRISGYGYTF TGTGCCTCCCGAATTTCAGGGTATGGCTACACCTTC NA TRBJ1-2 NA TRBV30
CSVVLAGVTGEQFF TGCAGCGTTGTCCTAGCGGGAGTCACCGGTGAGCAGTTCTTC NA TRBJ2-1 TRBD2 TRBV29-1
CASSSGDRVGAEAFF TGTGCCAGCAGCTCGGGGGACAGGGTAGGCGCTGAAGCTTTCTTT NA TRBJ1-1 TRBD1 TRBV7-9
CASSSGLAGVLSKETQYF TGTGCCAGCAGCTCCGGGCTAGCGGGAGTTCTATCGAAAGAGACCCAGTACTTC NA TRBJ2-5 TRBD2 TRBV11-2
CASSRKGDRGRLSPNSPLHF TGTGCCAGCTCCCGAAAGGGCGACAGGGGGCGCCTCAGTCCTAATTCACCCCTCCACTTT NA TRBJ1-6 TRBD1 TRBV28
CASSLSGSVTGEQFF TGTGCCAGCAGCCTTAGCGGGTCGGTCACTGGGGAGCAGTTCTTC NA TRBJ2-1 TRBD2 TRBV27
CASSVDSDGPNEKLFF TGTGCCAGCAGCGTAGATTCGGACGGGCCTAATGAAAAACTGTTTTTT NA TRBJ1-4 NA TRBV9
CAWSLRDTQYF TGTGCCTGGAGTCTCCGCGATACGCAGTATTTT NA TRBJ2-3 NA TRBV30
CASSQSGRAGDYEQYF TGCGCCAGCAGCCAAAGCGGTCGGGCAGGGGACTACGAGCAGTACTTC NA TRBJ2-7 NA TRBV4-3
CASWEDRQETQYF TGTGCCAGCTGGGAGGACAGACAAGAGACCCAGTACTTC NA TRBJ2-5 NA TRBV6-4
CASSHVAGRTNEKLFF TGTGCCAGCAGCCACGTAGCAGGGAGAACTAATGAAAAACTGTTTTTT NA TRBJ1-4 NA TRBV14
CASNKGQPTNEKLFF TGTGCCAGCAACAAGGGACAGCCGACGAATGAAAAACTGTTTTTT once TRBJ1-4 TRBD1 TRBV5-8
CASSPDRVGKTQYF TGTGCTAGCAGCCCCGACAGGGTGGGAAAGACCCAGTACTTC NA TRBJ2-5 TRBD1 TRBV7-7
CATSDSRTGGFGYTF TGTGCCACCAGTGATTCTCGGACAGGGGGTTTTGGCTACACCTTC NA TRBJ1-2 TRBD1 TRBV24-1
CADRKAGGSGEQFF TGTGCAGACAGGAAGGCGGGAGGGTCGGGGGAGCAGTTCTTC NA TRBJ2-1 TRBD2 TRBV7-2
CASSPSTGSRNQPQHF TGTGCCAGTAGTCCCTCGACAGGGTCGCGCAATCAGCCCCAGCATTTT NA TRBJ1-5 TRBD1 TRBV19
CASSHPQSVGYTF TGTGCCAGCAGCCATCCTCAAAGTGTGGGCTACACCTTC NA TRBJ1-2 NA TRBV28
CASSSTGTYLAYNEQFF TGTGCCAGCAGCTCGACCGGGACCTACCTGGCCTACAATGAGCAGTTCTTC NA TRBJ2-1 NA TRBV13
CASRGGDYGYTF TGTGCCAGTAGAGGGGGCGACTATGGCTACACCTTC NA TRBJ1-2 TRBD1 TRBV19
CASSENTQGFQPQHF TGTGCCAGCAGTGAGAACACACAGGGCTTCCAGCCCCAGCATTTT NA TRBJ1-5 NA TRBV6-1
CASSPGLPNTEAFF TGTGCCAGCAGCCCCGGACTCCCGAACACTGAAGCTTTCTTT NA TRBJ1-1 NA TRBV7-3
CASSQTAKGLYNEQFF TGTGCCAGCAGCCAGACTGCAAAGGGACTCTACAATGAGCAGTTCTTC NA TRBJ2-1 NA TRBV7-2
CASSYEWGIVGNQPQHF TGTGCCAGCAGTTACGAGTGGGGGATCGTAGGCAATCAGCCCCAGCATTTT NA TRBJ1-5 NA TRBV6-2/TRBV6-3
CASSPTPRTWELFF TGTGCCAGCAGTCCCACCCCAAGGACTTGGGAGCTGTTTTTT NA TRBJ2-2 NA TRBV6-5